These 29 T cell receptor beta chains were sequenced from one sample in a study of T cells expressing NK-cell markers. One entry per CDR3 protein, without DNA, is what TCRdb gives after re-calling the 5' RACE reads. Reported are 500,000 to 700,000 distinct CDR3 sequences; the ten largest clones contain roughly 3.4%. Specimen: blood T cells: a sorted CD56 or NKG2C T cell subset, CD4+ or CD8+ T cells, or bulk PBMC T cells (not recorded which). These receptors were obtained from a man in his late teens or twenties in good health.

The J gene is TRBJ2-3, the V gene TRBV29-1; TCRdb selects TRBD2, and the lack of DNA leaves this call unchecked. Germline CDR1 and CDR2: SQVTM and ANQGSEA. CDR3 length: 13 amino acids. The CDR3 here is CSVPLALTDTQYF.

The chain joins TRBV4-2 to TRBJ2-2; TCRdb selects TRBD2, and the lack of DNA leaves this call unchecked. Germline V gene data show CDR1 as LGHNA and CDR2 as YNFKEQ. This CDR3 comprises 15 residues. The CDR3 loop is CASSPLTSEAGELFF.

V is TRBV6-5 and J is TRBJ2-2; TCRdb calls TRBD2, which cannot be checked without DNA. This CDR3 contains 17 residues. Germline assignment: CDR1 MNHEY and CDR2 SVGAGI. The CDR3 protein is CASSYFMRVEVSGELFF.

J is TRBJ2-1 and V is TRBV4-1. The CDR3 runs to 17 residues. CDR1 and CDR2 (germline): MGHRA, YSYEKL. The CDR3 sequence is CASSQIQVANSYNEQFF.

The genes are TRBV5-1 and TRBJ2-2; checking the TCRdb D call of TRBD1 is not possible without DNA. The CDR3 totals 17 residues. Germline V gives CDR1 SGHRS, CDR2 YFSETQ. The CDR3 sequence is CASSLTTGVGNTGELFF.

The gene calls are TRBV12-3 or TRBV12-4 and TRBJ1-2; the D gene TCRdb calls, TRBD1, cannot be checked with no DNA. The CDR3 length is 15 residues. The CDR3: CASSFGQVSNYGYTF.

V usage is TRBV18 and J usage is TRBJ2-1; TCRdb selects TRBD2, and the lack of DNA leaves this call unchecked. In germline, CDR1 is KGHSH, CDR2 LQKENI. The CDR3 is made up of 16 amino acids. CDR3 sequence: CASSPSGRAPYNEQFF. Supplemented by reference TRBV18 and TRBJ2-1, the full variable domain reads NAGVMQNPRHLVRRRGQEARLRCSPMKGHSHVYWYRQLPEEGLKFMVYLQKENIIDESGMPKERFSAEFPKEGPSILRIQQVVRGDSAAYFCASSPSGRAPYNEQFFGPGTRLTVL.

The genes are TRBV18 and TRBJ2-3. Germline loops: CDR1 KGHSH, CDR2 LQKENI. CDR3 length equals 15 residues. The CDR3 sequence: CASSTARSYTDTQYF.

The chain is built from TRBV18 and TRBJ2-3; TCRdb picks TRBD2, but there is no DNA to check that call. The CDR3 is made up of 17 amino acids. CDR1 and CDR2 from the germline V gene are KGHSH and LQKENI. The CDR3 here is CASSLLTSGRRTDTQYF. The full variable domain, its missing parts supplied by reference TRBV18 and TRBJ2-3, is NAGVMQNPRHLVRRRGQEARLRCSPMKGHSHVYWYRQLPEEGLKFMVYLQKENIIDESGMPKERFSAEFPKEGPSILRIQQVVRGDSAAYFCASSLLTSGRRTDTQYFGPGTRLTVL.

The rearrangement links TRBV9 to TRBJ2-2. The CDR3 contains 15 residues. Germline-derived CDR1 and CDR2 are SGDLS and YYNGEE. The CDR3 loop reads CASSVDWGLTGELFF.

The chain recombines TRBV10-3 with TRBJ2-1. Looked up from germline, CDR1 is ENHRY and CDR2 is SYGVKD. The CDR3 contains 14 residues. CDR3 region: CAISARSEYNEQFF.

CDR3: CASLRDRVVNEQFF. This chain connects TRBV6-2 or TRBV6-3 to TRBJ2-1; TCRdb lists TRBD1, though no DNA is available to test this call. The germline V gene has CDR1 MNHEY and CDR2 SVGEGT. This CDR3 is built from 14 residues.

The CDR3: CASSLDQLATSWETQYF. The genes are TRBV11-2 and TRBJ2-5; TCRdb designates TRBD2, a call that cannot be tested without DNA. CDR3 length equals 17 residues. Germline CDR1 is SGHAT and CDR2 is FQNNGV.

V and J are TRBV6-1 and TRBJ1-5; TCRdb indicates TRBD1, and absent DNA this call remains unverified. CDR1 is MNHNS and CDR2 is SASEGT in the germline V gene. This CDR3 region has 15 residues. This CDR3 is CATLSGTGGGQPQHF.

V and J are TRBV7-9 and TRBJ2-5; TCRdb selects TRBD1, and the lack of DNA leaves this call unchecked. The length of the CDR3 is 14 residues. Per germline, CDR1 SEHNR and CDR2 FQNEAQ (reference sequence). CDR3 sequence reads: CASSPADGAGGQYF. Variable domain in full (rest from reference TRBV7-9 and TRBJ2-5): DTGVSQNPRHKITKRGQNVTFRCDPISEHNRLYWYRQTLGQGPEFLTYFQNEAQLEKSRLLSDRFSAERPKGSFSTLEIQRTEQGDSAMYLCASSPADGAGGQYFGPGTRLLVL.

The CDR3 sequence is CAWSVDGRNTGELFF. The chain links TRBV30 to TRBJ2-2; the TRBD2 assignment by TCRdb is unverifiable without DNA. The germline CDR1 and CDR2 sequences are GTSNPN and SVGIG (reference sequence). CDR3 length: 15 residues.

The CDR3 reads CAIKNESYEQYF. J is TRBJ2-7 and V is TRBV10-3. This CDR3 is built from 12 residues. Germline-derived CDR1 and CDR2 are ENHRY and SYGVKD.

The V and J genes are TRBV10-2 and TRBJ2-1. The germline CDR1 and CDR2 sequences are WSHSY and SAAADI. The CDR3 consists of 13 residues. Here the CDR3 reads CASSDFATSEQFF.

The V call is TRBV4-2, the J call TRBJ2-7. Germline V lookup: CDR1 LGHNA, CDR2 YNFKEQ. CDR3 length equals 15 residues. The CDR3 region is CASSQNPWIGYEQYF.

The chain uses TRBV20-1 and TRBJ2-1. The CDR3 is 14 amino acids. Germline V gene sequence: CDR1 DFQATT, CDR2 SNEGSKA (reference sequence). CDR3 in amino acids: CSASLATVYNEQFF.

This chain uses TRBV5-6 with TRBJ2-3; TCRdb gives TRBD2 as the D gene, but with no DNA this cannot be confirmed. The CDR3 loop spans 17 amino acids. Germline CDR1 reads SGHDT; CDR2 reads YYEEEE. CDR3: CASSTRLAGTSTDTQYF.

The CDR3 reads CASSLSVLAGFFNEQFF. This chain connects TRBV27 to TRBJ2-1; TCRdb indicates TRBD2, and absent DNA this call remains unverified. CDR3 size: 17 residues. CDR1 is MNHEY, CDR2 SMNVEV, per germline (reference sequence).

The V and J genes are TRBV27 and TRBJ2-5; with no DNA, the TCRdb D assignment of TRBD1 cannot be verified. This CDR3 spans 15 amino acids. Per the germline V gene, CDR1 is MNHEY and CDR2 is SMNVEV (reference sequence). CDR3 in amino acids: CASSFFQGARETQYF.

This chain joins TRBV11-2 and TRBJ1-6; the D call from TCRdb, TRBD1, cannot be confirmed without DNA. This CDR3 has 15 amino acids. Germline V gene data show CDR1 as SGHAT and CDR2 as FQNNGV. CDR3 region: CASSVGTENNSPLHF.

The genes are TRBV13 and TRBJ2-6; the D gene TCRdb calls, TRBD2, cannot be checked with no DNA. The CDR3 length is 18 residues. Germline assignment: CDR1 PRHDT and CDR2 FYEKMQ (reference sequence). The CDR3 here is CASSLALAGSSGANVLTF.

The chain has TRBV4-3 and TRBJ2-2. This CDR3 is built from 14 residues. Germline V gene data show CDR1 as LGHNA and CDR2 as YSLEER. The CDR3 spells CASSLTLTPGELFF.

CDR3 sequence reads: CASSSGQGLWALNEQFF. The chain links TRBV10-2 to TRBJ2-1; the D gene TCRdb calls, TRBD1, cannot be checked with no DNA. The CDR3 totals 17 residues. CDR1 and CDR2 from the germline V gene are WSHSY and SAAADI.

The chain is built from TRBV12-3 or TRBV12-4 and TRBJ2-7; TCRdb designates TRBD1, a call that cannot be tested without DNA. The CDR3 extends over 14 amino acids. CDR3 amino acids: CASSLAGGEYEQYF.

The chain links TRBV10-3 to TRBJ2-1. This CDR3 region has 12 residues. Per the germline V gene, CDR1 is ENHRY and CDR2 is SYGVKD. This chain's CDR3 is CAMGRADDEQFF.